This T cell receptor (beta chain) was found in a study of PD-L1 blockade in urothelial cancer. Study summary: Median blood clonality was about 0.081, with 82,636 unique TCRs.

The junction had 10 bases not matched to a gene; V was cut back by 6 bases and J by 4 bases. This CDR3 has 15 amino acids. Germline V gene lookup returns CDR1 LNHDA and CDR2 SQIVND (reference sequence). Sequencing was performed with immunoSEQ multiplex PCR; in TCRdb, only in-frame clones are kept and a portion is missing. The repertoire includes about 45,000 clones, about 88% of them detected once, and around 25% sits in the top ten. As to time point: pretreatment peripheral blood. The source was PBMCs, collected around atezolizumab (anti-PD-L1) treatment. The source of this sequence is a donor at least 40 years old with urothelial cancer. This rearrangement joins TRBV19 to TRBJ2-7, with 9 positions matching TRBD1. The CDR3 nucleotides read TGTGCCAGTAGCGCGGGACAGGGCCCTCGGTACGAGCAGTACTTC. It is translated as CASSAGQGPRYEQYF.